A single sample is the source of the 20 T cell receptor beta chains below, sequenced in a study of T cells in Graves' hyperthyroidism and ophthalmopathy. Amplification yielded TCR beta CDR3 regions, with RNA transcripts as the source. The study used the HTBI primer set for a first-round RT-PCR of the TCR CDR3. MiXCR was run by TCRdb on the multiplex PCR reads, yielding one entry per CDR3 protein. The table includes about 760,000 distinct CDR3 sequences, approximately 36% detected once. Sequencing was carried out using blood. The receptor source for this set is a woman in her 40s with Graves' hyperthyroidism.

V is TRBV10-3 and J is TRBJ2-3; D is undetermined. Germline values: CDR1 ENHRY, CDR2 SYGVKD. Trimming cost V 2 bases and J 6 bases, with 9 bases left between them. This CDR3 has 13 amino acids. The CDR3 reads CAISEISGDTQYF. Written as DNA, the CDR3 is TGTGCCATCAGTGAGATTTCCGGGGATACGCAGTATTTT.

The rearrangement joins TRBV7-9 to TRBJ2-2; D gene unclear. Germline lookup yields CDR1 SEHNR and CDR2 FQNEAQ (reference sequence). CDR3 length equals 16 residues. V was pared by 1 base and J by 1 base, with 10 bases between. CDR3: CASSLEVGLNTGELFF. CDR3 in DNA: TGTGCCAGCAGCTTAGAAGTGGGGTTGAACACCGGGGAGCTGTTTTTT.

This chain joins TRBV13 and TRBJ1-2, with D possibly matching TRBD1 (5 bases). CDR1 is PRHDT and CDR2 is FYEKMQ in the germline V gene (reference sequence). The CDR3 contains 15 residues. The V and J ends lost 5 bases and 10 bases respectively, with 23 bases between them. The CDR3 loop is CASSVRATNPTFYTF. The CDR3 DNA sequence: TGTGCCAGCAGCGTCAGGGCTACGAACCCAACCTTCTACACCTTC. Using reference TRBV13 and TRBJ1-2 for the parts outside the CDR3, the full variable domain is AAGVIQSPRHLIKEKRETATLKCYPIPRHDTVYWYQQGPGQDPQFLISFYEKMQSDKGSIPDRFSAQQFSDYHSELNMSSLELGDSALYFCASSVRATNPTFYTFGSGTRLTVV.

The chain combines TRBV3-1 with TRBJ2-5; no clear D gene. V lost 4 bases and J lost 6, with 6 bases in between. CDR3 size: 11 residues. CDR1 LGHDT and CDR2 YNNKEL come from the germline V gene (reference sequence). CDR3 loop: CASSPSKTQYF. Here the CDR3 DNA reads TGTGCCAGCAGCCCCTCGAAGACCCAGTACTTC.

This clonotype appeared a few times. The chain combines TRBV28 with TRBJ2-5; possible D gene TRBD2, 6 bases. The CDR3 runs to 14 residues. CDR1 is MDHEN, CDR2 SYDVKM, per germline. V was clipped by 7 bases and J by 7 bases, with 19 bases between them. The CDR3: CASTYTRDLRTQYF. The CDR3 DNA is TGTGCCAGCACCTACACCCGGGACTTGCGGACCCAGTACTTC.

Comment on this clonotype: The conserved closing phenylalanine or tryptophan is absent in this CDR3, likely reflecting a read error. This chain links TRBV4-3 with TRBJ1-6, with D possibly being TRBD1 (5 bases). This CDR3 region has 17 residues. Trimming shortened V by 0 bases and J by 7 bases, and 16 bases separated the two germline ends. Germline CDR1 is LGHNA and CDR2 is YSLEER. CDR3 in DNA: TGCGCCAGCAGCCAAGATCACCGACAGTTTTTCAATTCACCCCTCCACCTT. This sequence encodes CASSQDHRQFFNSPLHL.

In regard to this clonotype: One end of the junction is discordant with germline, which a read error may explain. The gene calls are TRBV10-3 and TRBJ2-7, with TRBD2 as a possible D gene (5 bases). Germline V gene lookup returns CDR1 ENHRY and CDR2 SYGVKD. CDR3 length equals 12 residues. The CDR3 sequence: CASSWELREQYF. The CDR3, as DNA: TGTGCCAGCAGTTGGGAGCTCCGCGAGCAGTACTTC.

The sample holds one count of this clonotype. The V gene is TRBV7-9, the J gene TRBJ1-1, with 9 bases aligning to TRBD1. Looked up from germline, CDR1 is SEHNR and CDR2 is FQNEAQ (reference sequence). V lost 5 bases, J lost 5 bases, and 9 bases stayed unmatched. The CDR3 loop spans 15 amino acids. Here the CDR3 reads CASSNTGTGSTEAFF. The CDR3 bases are TGTGCCAGCAGCAACACCGGGACAGGGTCGACTGAAGCTTTCTTT.

This clonotype was seen a few times. This chain joins TRBV19 and TRBJ2-1; no reliable D call. From germline, CDR1 is LNHDA and CDR2 SQIVND (reference sequence). This CDR3 spans 14 amino acids. V lost 7 bases to trimming and J lost 0 bases, with 10 bases between them. The CDR3 coding sequence is TGTGCCAGTAATTTCGGTTCCTCCTACAATGAGCAGTTCTTC. This codes for CASNFGSSYNEQFF.

Ten or more counts support this clonotype. The rearrangement links TRBV25-1 to TRBJ1-6, with D perhaps matching TRBD1 (5 bases). V was shortened by 3 bases and J by 7 bases, with 10 bases between the two germline ends. Germline V gives CDR1 MGHDK, CDR2 SYGVNS. This CDR3 is 14 amino acids long. CDR3 loop: CASSEGLGNSPLHF. The CDR3, as DNA: TGTGCCAGCAGTGAGGGGCTCGGGAATTCACCCCTCCACTTT.

The rearrangement joins TRBV7-7 to TRBJ1-1; tentatively, D is TRBD1 (6 bases). This CDR3 contains 14 residues. The ends were cut back, 6 bases at V and 0 bases at J, with 11 bases in the middle. The germline gives CDR1 SSHAT, CDR2 FNYEAQ (reference sequence). The CDR3 spells CASRDRKLNTEAFF. The CDR3 nucleotides read TGTGCCAGCAGGGACAGAAAACTGAACACTGAAGCTTTCTTT.

This clonotype was picked up many times. This rearrangement joins TRBV28 to TRBJ1-5; D is undetermined. The ends were cut back, 2 bases at V and 6 bases at J, with 5 bases in the middle. Germline V CDR1 and CDR2: MDHEN, SYDVKM. The CDR3 has 12 amino acids. CDR3 protein: CASSLPLQPQHF. CDR3 DNA: TGTGCCAGCAGTTTACCCCTTCAGCCCCAGCATTTT.

This chain joins TRBV29-1 and TRBJ2-1; 10 bases are a match to TRBD2. Germline CDR1 SQVTM, CDR2 ANQGSEA. J lost 9 bases, V lost 4 bases, and 9 bases had no gene match. This CDR3 region has 14 residues. The CDR3 coding sequence is TGCAGCGTTGGACTAGCGGGCGGGGTTCTTGAGCAGTTCTTC. Translated, it gives CSVGLAGGVLEQFF.

The chain links TRBV7-2 to TRBJ2-7; 14 bases agree with TRBD2. Germline assignment: CDR1 SGHTA and CDR2 FQGNSA. This CDR3 is 16 amino acids long. Trimming removed 1 base from V and 2 bases from J; junction bases left unmatched: 1. CDR3 protein: CASSLEGLAGAYEQYF. Here the CDR3 DNA reads TGTGCCAGCAGCTTAGAGGGACTAGCGGGGGCCTACGAGCAGTACTTC.

This clonotype has at least ten counts. The chain is built from TRBV2 and TRBJ2-5; perhaps TRBD2 as D (6 bases). Germline loops: CDR1 SNHLY, CDR2 FYNNEI. This CDR3 comprises 12 residues. Trimming cost V 7 bases and J 6 bases, with 12 bases left between them. This chain's CDR3 is CASTGEGKTQYF. CDR3 nucleotide sequence: TGTGCCAGCACGGGGGAAGGAAAGACCCAGTACTTC.

This chain connects TRBV4-1 to TRBJ1-1, with 7 nucleotides matching TRBD1. The junction had 3 bases not matched to a gene; V was cut back by 1 base and J by 1 base. Germline CDR1 is MGHRA and CDR2 is YSYEKL. This CDR3 comprises 15 residues. CDR3 sequence (DNA): TGCGCCAGCAGCCAAGTGACAGGGTGGAACACTGAAGCTTTCTTT. Translating it yields CASSQVTGWNTEAFF.

This clonotype was seen more than once but under ten times. The rearrangement uses TRBV5-1 and TRBJ2-2; D tentatively reads TRBD1 or TRBD2 (5 bases each). Deletions cut 4 bases from V and 1 base from J, with 8 bases between. Germline V gene lookup returns CDR1 SGHRS and CDR2 YFSETQ. CDR3 length: 14 amino acids. As DNA, the CDR3 is TGCGCCAGCAGCCGGGGCCTGAACACCGGGGAGCTGTTTTTT. Translating it yields CASSRGLNTGELFF. Full variable domain (rest looked up from reference TRBV5-1 and TRBJ2-2): KAGVTQTPRYLIKTRGQQVTLSCSPISGHRSVSWYQQTPGQGLQFLFEYFSETQRNKGNFPGRFSGRQFSNSRSEMNVSTLELGDSALYLCASSRGLNTGELFFGEGSRLTVL.

This clonotype was recorded at least ten times. The chain links TRBV7-2 to TRBJ2-2; D perhaps matches TRBD1 (6 bases). Germline CDR1 and CDR2: SGHTA and FQGNSA. The CDR3 is made up of 13 amino acids. The V gene lost 3 bases and the J gene lost 6 bases, with 8 bases spanning the gap. CDR3 coding DNA: TGTGCCAGCAGCTTCAGGGGATCCGGGGAGCTGTTTTTT. Its translation: CASSFRGSGELFF.

This clonotype was detected many times. Germline is not matched at one junction end, which may reflect a read error. V usage is TRBV7-7 and J usage is TRBJ2-2, with no clear D. Germline CDR1 and CDR2: SSHAT and FNYEAQ (reference sequence). The CDR3 consists of 13 residues. The CDR3 reads CASSLNRGGELFF. The CDR3 DNA sequence: TGTGCTAGCAGCTTAAACCGTGGGGGGGAGCTGTTTTTT.

This chain connects TRBV20-1 to TRBJ1-6; 9 bases map to TRBD1. This CDR3 comprises 16 residues. V lost 1 base, J lost 7 bases, and 8 bases stayed unmatched. Germline CDR1 is DFQATT and CDR2 is SNEGSKA (reference sequence). CDR3 nucleotide sequence: TGCAGTGCTAGAGTCACAGGGGGCGGTTTCAATTCACCCCTCCACTTT. As protein: CSARVTGGGFNSPLHF.